The 13 T cell receptor beta chains in this list originate from one sample, sequenced in a study of T cell changes during pregnancy in multiple sclerosis. Only in-frame clones appear in the TCRdb table, and some are missing; sequencing was by immunoSEQ multiplex PCR. Here the sample spans roughly 70,000 clones, about nine tenths being singletons. Sequencing was performed on peripheral blood, taken in the third trimester of pregnancy. The source is a female donor with multiple sclerosis, enrolled in a pregnancy study.

The CDR3 is CASSRGDSHNYGYTF. The DNA for the CDR3 is TGTGCCAGCAGCCGAGGGGACAGTCATAACTATGGCTACACCTTC. This chain connects TRBV21-1 to TRBJ1-2; the D call of TRBD1 is as the table states it, not checked on the DNA. TRBV21-1 is shown as a pseudogene. CDR3 length: 15 amino acids.

The chain couples TRBV30 to TRBJ2-1; 10 bases agree with TRBD2. The CDR3 is made up of 14 amino acids. Trimming cost V 4 bases and J 3 bases; bases outside gene matches: 3. CDR1 and CDR2 from the germline V gene are GTSNPN and SVGIG (reference sequence). The chain's CDR3 is CAWNGLADYNEQFF. In DNA, the CDR3 is TGTGCCTGGAATGGACTAGCGGACTACAATGAGCAGTTCTTC.

J is TRBJ1-5 and V is TRBV29-1; possibly TRBD1 for D (5 bases). V lost 5 bases to trimming and J lost 7 bases, with 18 bases between them. Germline V CDR1 and CDR2: SQVTM, ANQGSEA. CDR3 size: 14 residues. The CDR3 here is CSVIFRDLGQPQHF. In DNA, the CDR3 is TGCAGCGTTATATTCCGGGACTTAGGGCAGCCCCAGCATTTT.

The chain is built from TRBV7-9 and TRBJ2-7, with 8 bases identical to TRBD1. From germline, CDR1 is SEHNR and CDR2 FQNEAQ (reference sequence). After removal of 4 bases from V and 2 bases from J, the junction contained 16 bases not matched to a gene. The CDR3 contains 18 residues. As DNA, the CDR3 is TGTGCCAGCAGCTCCTTGGGGGTCTCGACAGGGGACACCTACGAGCAGTACTTC. This encodes CASSSLGVSTGDTYEQYF.

The chain links TRBV14 to TRBJ2-3, with D unclear. Germline CDR1 and CDR2: SGHDN and FVKESK. The CDR3 consists of 15 residues. V was cut by 1 base and J by 6 bases, with 14 bases left in between. The CDR3 DNA reads as TGTGCCAGCAGCCAAGGAACTATGGTCGGCGATACGCAGTATTTT. Translated, it gives CASSQGTMVGDTQYF.

The genes are TRBV7-8 and TRBJ1-3; a possible D gene is TRBD1 (5 bases). The V gene lost 1 base and the J gene lost 5 bases, with 18 bases spanning the gap. This CDR3 has 17 amino acids. Germline V gene data show CDR1 as SGHVS and CDR2 as FQNEAQ. CDR3 DNA: TGTGCCAGCAGCTTAGTTGGGCCGGGGGGGAGGAGAAACACCATATATTTT. Protein: CASSLVGPGGRRNTIYF.

Note on this clone: The sample has other DNA sequences that encode this CDR3 too. The chain combines TRBV7-2 with TRBJ2-7; D is uncertain. CDR1 and CDR2 (germline): SGHTA, FQGNSA. The V end was cut by 5 bases, the J end by 0 bases, with 2 bases between. CDR3 length: 11 residues. This CDR3 is CASSLSYEQYF. CDR3 in DNA: TGTGCCAGCAGCCTCTCCTACGAGCAGTACTTC.

The chain has TRBV6-4 and TRBJ2-1; TRBD2 aligns across 14 bases. V gave up 2 bases and J gave up 8 bases; unmatched junction bases: 5. The CDR3 runs 16 residues. The germline gives CDR1 MRHNA, CDR2 SNTAGT. The CDR3 bases are TGTGCCAGCAGTGACGAGGGGACTAGCGGGGGCGATGAGCAGTTCTTC. Translating gives CASSDEGTSGGDEQFF.

This sequence joins TRBV7-9 and TRBJ1-6; D uncertain. The V gene lost 4 bases and the J gene lost 8 bases, with 18 bases spanning the gap. This CDR3 spans 16 amino acids. The germline gives CDR1 SEHNR, CDR2 FQNEAQ (reference sequence). In DNA form, the CDR3 reads TGTGCCAGCAGCTCCCTCCTGTCCGGGTTGGATTCACCCCTCCACTTT. This gives the protein CASSSLLSGLDSPLHF.

This clone was recorded once. The chain joins TRBV6-5 to TRBJ1-5; TRBD1 matches 11 bases. Germline CDR1 and CDR2: MNHEY and SVGAGI. CDR3 length: 15 amino acids. Trimming cost V 6 bases and J 4 bases; bases outside gene matches: 5. The CDR3 is CASRRTGGSNQPQHF. CDR3 DNA: TGTGCCAGCAGGAGGACAGGGGGCTCAAATCAGCCCCAGCATTTT.

The chain combines TRBV7-9 with TRBJ1-5, with a tentative D call TRBD1 (6 bases). The CDR3 contains 16 residues. Trimming cost V 5 bases and J 4 bases, with 18 bases left between them. Germline CDR1 reads SEHNR; CDR2 reads FQNEAQ (reference sequence). The CDR3 DNA reads as TGTGCCAGCAGCGGAAGGGGGGGCAGCGTAAATCAGCCCCAGCATTTT. Translation: CASSGRGGSVNQPQHF. The variable domain in full, completed from reference TRBV7-9 and TRBJ1-5, reads DTGVSQNPRHKITKRGQNVTFRCDPISEHNRLYWYRQTLGQGPEFLTYFQNEAQLEKSRLLSDRFSAERPKGSFSTLEIQRTEQGDSAMYLCASSGRGGSVNQPQHFGDGTRLSIL.

CDR3 coding DNA: TGTGCCAGCAGCTTGACTAGCGGGGGTGGGGATACGCAGTATTTT. Encoded protein: CASSLTSGGGDTQYF. The chain is built from TRBV7-3 and TRBJ2-3; 12 bases match TRBD2. J gave up 6 bases and V 3 bases, and 4 bases lay outside the gene matches. Germline assignment: CDR1 SGHTA and CDR2 FQGTGA. CDR3 length: 15 residues.

The CDR3 DNA reads TGTGCCAGCAGCCACCGAGGACAGGGAAGGGGGAACACTGAAGCTTTCTTT. Its protein product is CASSHRGQGRGNTEAFF. The J gene is TRBJ1-1, the V gene TRBV7-9; 8 bases map to TRBD1. The CDR3 covers 17 residues. CDR1 and CDR2 from the germline V gene are SEHNR and FQNEAQ (reference sequence). V shed 5 bases, J shed 1 base, and the junction held 12 bases outside the gene matches.